The text below deals with one T cell receptor beta chain. This specimen belongs to a study of Ad26.COV2.S vaccination and SARS-CoV-2 variants. The wider study: Each vaccinee took Ad26.COV2.S intramuscularly, once or twice 56 days apart.

CDR1 and CDR2 from the germline V gene are MGHRA and YSYEKL. V lost 1 base, J lost 9 bases, and 18 bases lay in between. This CDR3 is built from 15 residues. Measured with immunoSEQ multiplex PCR; TCRdb has only the in-frame clones, and not every one. The sample records 450,000 to 550,000 clones, 75% to 90% being singletons. Indicated treatment: around 19 received Ad26.COV2.S at low or high dose, single or two shots; about 5 received placebo; per-sample allocation not given. After the first vaccine or placebo injection, samples were drawn on day 63. SARS-CoV-2 spike from the Wuhan strain was encoded by the vaccine, an Ad26 vector.

The specimen comprised peripheral blood, sampled in a trial of Ad26.COV2.S vaccine versus placebo. The receptor comes from a person between 18 and 65 years old who received the Ad26.COV2.S COVID-19 vaccine or a placebo. J is TRBJ1-1 and V is TRBV4-1; TRBD1 is a possible D gene (5 bases). The CDR3 sequence is CASSQGDRREIKAFF. The DNA for the CDR3 is TGCGCCAGCAGCCAAGGGGACCGCAGAGAAATTAAAGCTTTCTTT.